What follows are 3 T cell receptor beta chains derived from one specimen sequenced in a study of shared clonotypes between healthy human individuals. Some clones are missing from TCRdb's copy, which holds only in-frame ones; the method was immunoSEQ multiplex PCR. The sample holds nearly 2 million clones, 85% to 95% seen once. Cells designated naive CD8 were CD45RO-negative and were positively selected for CCR7, with terminally differentiated effector memory CD45RA+ cells excluded. Sequencing was carried out using naive CD8+ T cells sorted from blood. Source of these receptors: a man younger than 35 in good health.

J is TRBJ2-1 and V is TRBV10-1, with 12 bases matching TRBD2. Germline V gene sequence: CDR1 WNHNN, CDR2 SYGVQD (reference sequence). The CDR3 sequence is 16 residues long. V shed 4 bases, J shed 8 bases, and the junction held 9 bases outside the gene matches. The DNA of the CDR3 is TGCGCCAGCAGTGGATCGACTAGCGGGGGTATCGATGAGCAGTTCTTC. Translation gives CASSGSTSGGIDEQFF.

The chain carries TRBV5-5 and TRBJ2-7, with no clear D. Trimming pared 4 bases from V and 5 bases from J, leaving 10 bases between. The CDR3 has 12 residues. Germline V lookup: CDR1 SGHKS, CDR2 YYEKEE (reference sequence). The CDR3 region is CASSLTLDEQYF. The CDR3 DNA follows: TGTGCCAGCAGCCTGACCTTGGACGAGCAGTACTTC.

V and J are TRBV15 and TRBJ2-7; D is ambiguous. CDR1 is LNHNV and CDR2 is YYDKDF in the germline V gene (reference sequence). V was trimmed by 0 bases and J by 2 bases, leaving 20 bases between them. This CDR3 comprises 18 residues. CDR3 loop: CATSRDMSQVLGPYEQYF. In nucleotides, the CDR3 is TGTGCCACCAGCAGAGATATGTCCCAAGTACTGGGTCCCTACGAGCAGTACTTC.